The 29 T cell receptor beta chains given below trace back to one sample, sequenced in a study of blood T cell repertoires in COVID-19. Libraries were prepared by immunoSEQ multiplex PCR; TCRdb keeps only in-frame clonotypes and omits some of them. The table includes fewer than 250,000 clones, approximately 87% detected once. What was sequenced was peripheral blood. These receptors all stem from a woman in her 70s with acute or convalescent COVID-19.

V usage is TRBV9 and J usage is TRBJ2-3; D remains unclear. The germline CDR1 and CDR2 sequences are SGDLS and YYNGEE. Trimming shortened V by 0 bases and J by 4 bases, and 6 bases separated the two germline ends. The CDR3 length is 13 residues. CDR3 DNA: TGTGCCAGCAGCGTAGGAGGCGCAGATACGCAGTATTTT. This gives the protein CASSVGGADTQYF.

This sequence joins TRBV5-1 and TRBJ1-1, with D possibly TRBD1 on 6 matching bases. This CDR3 has 13 amino acids. V lost 7 bases, J lost 0 bases, and 10 bases lay in between. CDR1 is SGHRS, CDR2 YFSETQ, per germline. CDR3 sequence: CASRTDLNTEAFF. The CDR3 bases are TGCGCCAGCCGGACAGACTTGAACACTGAAGCTTTCTTT.

This clone has a handful of counts. The V call is TRBV19, the J call TRBJ1-2, with 7 bases that match TRBD1. The CDR3 loop spans 14 amino acids. Germline V CDR1 and CDR2: LNHDA, SQIVND (reference sequence). V lost 6 bases, J lost 2 bases, and 6 bases stayed unmatched. This CDR3 reads CASRSPQGNYGYTF. Here the CDR3 DNA reads TGTGCCAGTAGATCCCCACAGGGGAACTATGGCTACACCTTC. The full variable domain, with the rest looked up from reference TRBV19 and TRBJ1-2, is DGGITQSPKYLFRKEGQNVTLSCEQNLNHDAMYWYRQDPGQGLRLIYYSQIVNDFQKGDIAEGYSVSREKKESFPLTVTSAQKNPTAFYLCASRSPQGNYGYTFGSGTRLTVV.

The chain joins TRBV9 to TRBJ1-1; 7 nucleotides match TRBD1. Germline V gene sequence: CDR1 SGDLS, CDR2 YYNGEE. CDR3 length: 14 residues. V gave up 3 bases and J gave up 4 bases; unmatched junction bases: 6. DNA of the CDR3: TGTGCCAGCAGCGGAAAGCACAGGGGCACTGAAGCTTTCTTT. Amino acid sequence: CASSGKHRGTEAFF.

This chain uses TRBV19 with TRBJ2-2, with TRBD1 matching 7 bases. Germline CDR1 is LNHDA and CDR2 is SQIVND (reference sequence). V trimming: 5 bases; J trimming: 0 bases; junction bases outside the gene matches: 6. There are 16 residues in the CDR3. The CDR3 here is CASSSQGVANTGELFF. CDR3 nucleotides: TGTGCCAGTAGTTCTCAGGGGGTGGCGAACACCGGGGAGCTGTTTTTT.

The rearrangement joins TRBV9 to TRBJ2-2; 7 nucleotides line up with TRBD1. Trimming cost V 0 bases and J 6 bases; bases outside gene matches: 14. This CDR3 comprises 18 residues. The germline V gene has CDR1 SGDLS and CDR2 YYNGEE. The CDR3 reads CASSVANPRQGLAGELFF. CDR3 sequence (DNA): TGTGCCAGCAGCGTAGCCAATCCGAGACAGGGCTTGGCCGGGGAGCTGTTTTTT. The variable domain in full, with the rest retrieved from reference TRBV9 and TRBJ2-2, is DSGVTQTPKHLITATGQRVTLRCSPRSGDLSVYWYQQSLDQGLQFLIQYYNGEERAKGNILERFSAQQFPDLHSELNLSSLELGDSALYFCASSVANPRQGLAGELFFGEGSRLTVL.

The chain has TRBV7-9 and TRBJ1-1; 8 bases are a match to TRBD1. The CDR3 has 15 residues. V trimming: 2 bases; J trimming: 1 base; junction bases outside the gene matches: 3. Germline assignment: CDR1 SEHNR and CDR2 FQNEAQ (reference sequence). CDR3 sequence reads: CASSLRGTGNTEAFF. Written as DNA, the CDR3 is TGTGCCAGCAGCTTAAGAGGGACAGGGAACACTGAAGCTTTCTTT. The full variable domain, with the rest looked up from reference TRBV7-9 and TRBJ1-1, is DTGVSQNPRHKITKRGQNVTFRCDPISEHNRLYWYRQTLGQGPEFLTYFQNEAQLEKSRLLSDRFSAERPKGSFSTLEIQRTEQGDSAMYLCASSLRGTGNTEAFFGQGTRLTVV.

The genes are TRBV6-5 and TRBJ2-7; the D gene is possibly TRBD2 (6 bases). V shed 0 bases and J shed 2 bases, with 11 bases lying between them. The CDR3 length is 15 residues. From germline, CDR1 is MNHEY and CDR2 SVGAGI. The CDR3: CASSYSGTYAYEQYF. DNA of the CDR3: TGTGCCAGCAGTTACTCCGGGACTTACGCCTACGAGCAGTACTTC.

This clone was observed a single time. The V gene is TRBV28, the J gene TRBJ2-5; D call uncertain. Germline V gene sequence: CDR1 MDHEN, CDR2 SYDVKM. V dropped 5 bases and J dropped 3 bases, with 7 bases sitting between them. The CDR3 has 12 residues. The DNA for the CDR3 is TGTGCCAGCAGTCCAACAAAAGAGACCCAGTACTTC. Amino acids: CASSPTKETQYF.

The rearrangement links TRBV6-5 to TRBJ1-2; 11 nucleotides line up with TRBD1. Unmatched junction bases numbered 9, after V lost 4 bases and J lost 8 bases. CDR1 is MNHEY and CDR2 is SVGAGI in the germline V gene. This CDR3 spans 15 amino acids. DNA for the CDR3: TGTGCCAGCAGTTTCGGACAGGGGGCGCTTCGCGGCTACACCTTC. Residues: CASSFGQGALRGYTF.

The rearrangement uses TRBV5-4 and TRBJ1-2; possible D gene TRBD1, 6 bases. The V end lost 6 bases, the J end lost 7 bases, and 22 bases lay between the germline ends. This CDR3 has 15 amino acids. Per the germline V gene, CDR1 is SGHNT and CDR2 is YYREEE (reference sequence). The CDR3: CASKLGGHVVFGYTF. In DNA form, the CDR3 reads TGTGCCAGCAAGCTTGGGGGACACGTGGTCTTTGGCTACACCTTC.

The rearrangement links TRBV18 to TRBJ2-5, with a possible D match to TRBD2 (6 bases). The V end was cut by 6 bases, the J end by 3 bases, with 11 bases between. The CDR3 spans 13 residues. Looked up from germline, CDR1 is KGHSH and CDR2 is LQKENI. The CDR3 bases are TGTGCCAGCTCCAGAGGGACTGAAGAGACCCAGTACTTC. It specifies CASSRGTEETQYF.

V usage is TRBV11-2 and J usage is TRBJ2-7; 8 positions agree with TRBD2. V lost 4 bases to trimming and J lost 3 bases; unmatched junction nucleotides: 2. CDR3 length equals 13 residues. Germline lookup yields CDR1 SGHAT and CDR2 FQNNGV. The CDR3 here is CASSSRGGYEQYF. The CDR3 DNA sequence: TGTGCCAGCAGCTCCCGGGGGGGCTACGAGCAGTACTTC.

This clone has just a few counts. The chain employs TRBV4-2 and TRBJ2-7; D possibly corresponds to TRBD1 (6 bases). This CDR3 contains 15 residues. V was trimmed by 4 bases and J by 0 bases, leaving 13 bases between them. CDR1 LGHNA and CDR2 YNFKEQ come from the germline V gene. CDR3 loop: CASSPPGQTSYEQYF. CDR3 DNA: TGTGCCAGCAGCCCCCCAGGACAGACCTCCTACGAGCAGTACTTC.

The count of this clone is one. The rearrangement links TRBV18 to TRBJ1-2, with D possibly TRBD1 on 5 matching bases. Germline loops: CDR1 KGHSH, CDR2 LQKENI. Trimming took off 1 base at V and 7 bases at J, with 10 bases between the two ends. The length of the CDR3 is 13 residues. The CDR3 region has the DNA TGTGCCAGCTCACCACAGGGGCTTGGTGGCTACACCTTC. Its translation is CASSPQGLGGYTF.

The chain joins TRBV5-1 to TRBJ1-3, with D tentatively TRBD1 (6 bases). V gave up 3 bases and J gave up 0 bases, with 10 bases separating them. Germline values: CDR1 SGHRS, CDR2 YFSETQ. This CDR3 spans 15 amino acids. CDR3 amino acids: CASSSTGNSGNTIYF. The CDR3 DNA follows: TGCGCCAGCAGCTCTACAGGGAACTCTGGAAACACCATATATTTT. The variable domain in full, completed from reference TRBV5-1 and TRBJ1-3, reads KAGVTQTPRYLIKTRGQQVTLSCSPISGHRSVSWYQQTPGQGLQFLFEYFSETQRNKGNFPGRFSGRQFSNSRSEMNVSTLELGDSALYLCASSSTGNSGNTIYFGEGSWLTVV.

This clone was found once. The CDR3 nucleotides are TGTGCCAGCAGCTTAGGGGGGGTAACCTACGAGCAGTACTTC. This translates into CASSLGGVTYEQYF. V usage is TRBV7-9 and J usage is TRBJ2-7, with D possibly being TRBD2 (6 bases). CDR1 SEHNR and CDR2 FQNEAQ come from the germline V gene (reference sequence). The V gene lost 1 base and the J gene lost 2 bases, with 9 bases spanning the gap. The CDR3 length is 14 residues. The whole variable domain, remainder taken from reference TRBV7-9 and TRBJ2-7, is DTGVSQNPRHKITKRGQNVTFRCDPISEHNRLYWYRQTLGQGPEFLTYFQNEAQLEKSRLLSDRFSAERPKGSFSTLEIQRTEQGDSAMYLCASSLGGVTYEQYFGPGTRLTVT.

V usage is TRBV10-3 and J usage is TRBJ1-4; D is undetermined. This CDR3 region has 14 residues. Germline lookup yields CDR1 ENHRY and CDR2 SYGVKD. V was cut by 3 bases and J by 6 bases, with 11 bases left in between. DNA for the CDR3: TGTGCCATCAGTGAAGCCACGCCGTATGAAAAACTGTTTTTT. Translation gives CAISEATPYEKLFF.

V and J are TRBV7-9 and TRBJ1-1; tentatively, D is TRBD1 (6 bases). Germline lookup yields CDR1 SEHNR and CDR2 FQNEAQ (reference sequence). The V end was cut by 1 base, the J end by 4 bases, with 13 bases between. This CDR3 comprises 15 residues. The CDR3 coding sequence is TGTGCCAGCAGCTTAGGCGGCAGGGGTTTCACTGAAGCTTTCTTT. Amino acids: CASSLGGRGFTEAFF.

This clone was picked up a small number of times. The V gene is TRBV12-5, the J gene TRBJ2-2, with D possibly being TRBD1 (6 bases). This CDR3 has 13 residues. Trimming shortened V by 8 bases and J by 7 bases, and 14 bases separated the two germline ends. Germline V CDR1 and CDR2: LGHNT, FRNRAP. The CDR3, as DNA: TGTGCTAGTCGGGACACTAATCTCGGGGAGCTGTTTTTT. This encodes CASRDTNLGELFF.

The chain employs TRBV6-1 and TRBJ2-2; 7 positions agree with TRBD1. The V gene end was trimmed by 10 bases and the J gene end by 4 bases; junction bases not matched to a gene: 6. The germline V gene encodes CDR1 MNHNS and CDR2 SASEGT. The CDR3 covers 13 residues. This CDR3 reads CATRQGGTGELFF. CDR3 nucleotide sequence: TGTGCCACCCGACAGGGCGGCACCGGGGAGCTGTTTTTT.

A note on this clone: The same CDR3 also results from other DNA sequences found in this sample. The rearrangement joins TRBV7-2 to TRBJ1-1; D not resolved. Germline V gives CDR1 SGHTA, CDR2 FQGNSA. V was clipped by 6 bases and J by 1 base, with 9 bases between them. This CDR3 spans 13 amino acids. CDR3 sequence: CASSLKRNTEAFF. The CDR3 nucleotides read TGTGCCAGCAGTCTAAAACGGAACACTGAAGCTTTCTTT. The entire variable domain, with the rest obtained from reference TRBV7-2 and TRBJ1-1, is as follows: GAGVSQSPSNKVTEKGKDVELRCDPISGHTALYWYRQSLGQGLEFLIYFQGNSAPDKSGLPSDRFSAERTGGSVSTLTIQRTQQEDSAVYLCASSLKRNTEAFFGQGTRLTVV.

The rearrangement uses TRBV6-2 or TRBV6-3 and TRBJ2-7; the match to TRBD1 covers 7 bases. Germline loops: CDR1 MNHEY, CDR2 SVGEGT. V shed 0 bases and J 3 bases; nucleotides not matched to a gene: 17. The CDR3 is 19 residues long. CDR3 amino acids: CASSYSRGQGFGLLYEQYF. In nucleotides, the CDR3 is TGTGCCAGCAGTTACTCGAGGGGGCAGGGTTTTGGGCTACTCTACGAGCAGTACTTC.

This sequence joins TRBV19 and TRBJ2-5, with TRBD2 matching over 8 bases. Germline V gene data show CDR1 as LNHDA and CDR2 as SQIVND (reference sequence). The CDR3 contains 19 residues. Trimming removed 6 bases from V and 1 base from J; junction bases left unmatched: 19. The CDR3 bases are TGTGCCAGTAGCAGGTCGGGACTAGGTTTCTTGCAGCGCCAAGAGACCCAGTACTTC. Translation: CASSRSGLGFLQRQETQYF.

The gene calls are TRBV12-3 or TRBV12-4 and TRBJ2-2; 9 bases agree with TRBD1. This CDR3 has 13 residues. Trimming cost V 4 bases and J 6 bases; bases outside gene matches: 0. CDR3 coding DNA: TGTGCCAGCAGTTGGACAGGGGCCGGGGAGCTGTTTTTT. It encodes CASSWTGAGELFF.

The gene calls are TRBV4-3 and TRBJ2-3; D is ambiguous. This CDR3 has 13 amino acids. Germline CDR1 and CDR2: LGHNA and YSLEER. V was shortened by 4 bases and J by 10 bases, with 15 bases between the two germline ends. The CDR3 region has the DNA TGCGCCAGCAGCCCAACTACACCGACCGCGCAGTATTTT. The encoded protein is CASSPTTPTAQYF.

This chain links TRBV3-1 (or the pseudogene TRBV3-2) with TRBJ2-2, with 9 positions matching TRBD1. Germline values: CDR1 LGHDT, CDR2 YNNKEL (reference sequence). The trim removed 4 bases at V and 7 bases at J, leaving 10 bases unmatched. The CDR3 loop spans 16 amino acids. The DNA for the CDR3 is TGTGCCAGCAGCCCCCCGGGACAGGGATTTGTCGGGGAGCTGTTTTTT. Protein: CASSPPGQGFVGELFF.

This clone has only a few counts. V usage is TRBV28 and J usage is TRBJ1-4, with 8 bases that match TRBD1. Germline values: CDR1 MDHEN, CDR2 SYDVKM. This CDR3 is 16 amino acids long. Trimming removed 10 bases from V and 2 bases from J; junction bases left unmatched: 12. CDR3 loop: CATGTGGGKTNEKLFF. For the CDR3, the DNA is TGTGCCACCGGGACAGGAGGAGGCAAGACTAATGAAAAACTGTTTTTT.

This clone appeared a few times. The chain couples TRBV3-1 (or the pseudogene TRBV3-2) to TRBJ2-7, with D possibly TRBD1 on 6 matching bases. Trimming took off 4 bases at V and 3 bases at J, with 13 bases between the two ends. The CDR3 contains 14 residues. Germline V gene data show CDR1 as LGHDT and CDR2 as YNNKEL (reference sequence). CDR3 bases: TGTGCCAGCAGCCTAGCGACAGGCAACTACGAGCAGTACTTC. Amino acid sequence: CASSLATGNYEQYF.